This entry lists 13 T cell receptor beta chains sequenced from one sample in a study of T cells in Graves' hyperthyroidism and ophthalmopathy. RNA transcripts served as the template for amplifying TCR beta CDR3 regions. The HTBI primer set drove a first-round RT-PCR of the TCR CDR3. TCRdb redid the calling of the multiplex PCR reads with MiXCR, one entry per CDR3 protein. The sample shows about 380,000 distinct CDR3 sequences, approximately 18% of them seen only once. The source material was blood. Receptors were obtained from a man aged 18 to 29 with Graves' ophthalmopathy.

This clonotype was seen ten or more times. V is TRBV7-9 and J is TRBJ2-7; D may be TRBD1 (5 bases). V lost 1 base and J 2 bases, leaving 12 bases between the germline ends. Germline V gene sequence: CDR1 SEHNR, CDR2 FQNEAQ (reference sequence). The CDR3 spans 15 residues. This chain's CDR3 is CASSLDWTDTYEQYF. The CDR3 coding sequence is TGTGCCAGCAGCTTAGATTGGACGGACACCTACGAGCAGTACTTC.

There are a few counts of this clonotype. The rearrangement links TRBV7-2 to TRBJ2-5; 10 bases agree with TRBD2. The CDR3 covers 18 residues. Germline CDR1 is SGHTA and CDR2 is FQGNSA. V was pared by 3 bases and J by 1 base, with 11 bases of the junction left unmatched. This CDR3 reads CASSLSSGGAKGQETQYF. The CDR3 coding sequence is TGTGCCAGCAGCTTGTCTAGCGGGGGCGCAAAGGGCCAAGAGACCCAGTACTTC.

This chain links TRBV6-1 with TRBJ2-1, with TRBD2 matching over 15 bases. The length of the CDR3 is 19 residues. Trimming removed 5 bases from V and 4 bases from J; junction bases left unmatched: 12. The V gene's germline CDR1 is MNHNS and CDR2 SASEGT. The CDR3 nucleotides are TGTGCCAGCAGTAGCCCGGGACTAGCGGGAGGTGTGAGGTACAATGAGCAGTTCTTC. Translated: CASSSPGLAGGVRYNEQFF.

The V call is TRBV2, the J call TRBJ2-7; 11 bases are a match to TRBD2. The germline gives CDR1 SNHLY, CDR2 FYNNEI. The V segment lost 6 bases and the J segment 0 bases; nucleotides outside the gene matches: 4. The length of the CDR3 is 15 residues. CDR3 in DNA: TGTGCCAGCAGACTCACTAGCGGGGGCTCCTACGAGCAGTACTTC. Its protein product is CASRLTSGGSYEQYF. Together with reference TRBV2 and TRBJ2-7, the CDR3 gives the full variable domain: EPEVTQTPSHQVTQMGQEVILRCVPISNHLYFYWYRQILGQKVEFLVSFYNNEISEKSEIFDDQFSVERPDGSNFTLKIRSTKLEDSAMYFCASRLTSGGSYEQYFGPGTRLTVT.

This clonotype came up many times. The V call is TRBV10-2, the J call TRBJ2-2, with a tentative D call TRBD2 (6 bases). The CDR3 is 13 amino acids. V was trimmed by 6 bases and J by 7 bases, leaving 12 bases between them. Germline CDR1 is WSHSY and CDR2 is SAAADI. CDR3 residues: CASRFGGVGELFF. The CDR3 bases are TGCGCCAGCAGATTCGGGGGAGTCGGGGAGCTGTTTTTT.

This clonotype was detected ten times or more. The chain recombines TRBV20-1 with TRBJ2-3; 14 nucleotides align to TRBD2. The junction had 2 bases not matched to a gene; V was cut back by 5 bases and J by 7 bases. In germline, CDR1 is DFQATT, CDR2 SNEGSKA (reference sequence). CDR3 length: 13 residues. The CDR3 region has the DNA TGCAGTGCTTGGACTAGCGGGGGGTATACGCAGTATTTT. Its translation: CSAWTSGGYTQYF.

This clonotype was counted ten times or more. The V gene is TRBV20-1, the J gene TRBJ1-6; 10 nucleotides agree with TRBD1. CDR1 and CDR2 from the germline V gene are DFQATT and SNEGSKA (reference sequence). The trim removed 6 bases at V and 0 bases at J, leaving 8 bases unmatched. The CDR3 has 17 amino acids. In DNA, the CDR3 is TGCAGTGCCGACCCAGGACAGGGGGGCTCCTATAATTCACCCCTCCACTTT. Its translation: CSADPGQGGSYNSPLHF.

In this sample, this clonotype turned up many times. The gene calls are TRBV25-1 and TRBJ2-1; D tentatively reads TRBD1 or TRBD2 (5 bases each). Germline V gene sequence: CDR1 MGHDK, CDR2 SYGVNS. The CDR3 runs 15 residues. V lost 3 bases, J lost 5 bases, and 14 bases lay in between. The CDR3 spells CASSDPGPTNNEQFF. DNA for the CDR3: TGTGCCAGCAGTGACCCGGGACCGACAAACAATGAGCAGTTCTTC.

In this sample, this clonotype turned up many times. This rearrangement joins TRBV4-1 to TRBJ1-1; D unresolved. This CDR3 comprises 12 residues. Trimming pared 3 bases from V and 7 bases from J, leaving 9 bases between. Germline loops: CDR1 MGHRA, CDR2 YSYEKL. The chain's CDR3 is CASSQVANEAFF. DNA of the CDR3: TGCGCCAGCAGCCAGGTAGCCAATGAAGCTTTCTTT.

This clonotype has a count of ten or more. The chain uses TRBV3-1 and TRBJ2-7; possible D gene TRBD2, 6 bases. Germline V gives CDR1 LGHDT, CDR2 YNNKEL (reference sequence). Trimming stripped 2 bases from V and 2 bases from J, with 10 bases between. This CDR3 has 14 residues. The CDR3 here is CASSQTTSPYEQYF. CDR3 DNA: TGTGCCAGCAGCCAAACTACTAGCCCCTACGAGCAGTACTTC.

This clonotype was picked up many times. The gene calls are TRBV7-2 and TRBJ2-5; D is unclear. In germline, CDR1 is SGHTA, CDR2 FQGNSA. The CDR3 length is 12 residues. V was clipped by 6 bases and J by 5 bases, with 10 bases between them. Here the CDR3 DNA reads TGTGCCAGCAGTCGTCCCGGGGAGACCCAGTACTTC. This encodes CASSRPGETQYF.

This clonotype was detected only a few times. The rearrangement links TRBV12-3 or TRBV12-4 to TRBJ2-3; a possible D gene is TRBD2 (6 bases). Trimming stripped 6 bases from V and 0 bases from J, with 16 bases between. The CDR3 contains 16 residues. The CDR3 nucleotides read TGTGCCAGCAGCTTCGGAGGAGGGGCTAGCACAGATACGCAGTATTTT. Encoded protein: CASSFGGGASTDTQYF.

This clonotype was seen at least ten times. V and J are TRBV5-1 and TRBJ1-2; TRBD1 aligns across 7 bases. Germline loops: CDR1 SGHRS, CDR2 YFSETQ. The CDR3 length is 14 residues. V lost 4 bases and J lost 4; bases outside the gene matches: 7. The CDR3 DNA reads TGCGCCAGCAGCCCTACCGCAGGGGGCTATGGCTACACCTTC. Its protein product is CASSPTAGGYGYTF. The variable domain in full, completed from reference TRBV5-1 and TRBJ1-2, reads KAGVTQTPRYLIKTRGQQVTLSCSPISGHRSVSWYQQTPGQGLQFLFEYFSETQRNKGNFPGRFSGRQFSNSRSEMNVSTLELGDSALYLCASSPTAGGYGYTFGSGTRLTVV.